The present T cell receptor beta chain was sequenced within a study of blood T cell repertoires in COVID-19. In the authors' workflow: Amplification of reference gene primers provided the estimated nucleated cell counts. Sequencing used immunoSEQ multiplex PCR; TCRdb keeps in-frame clones, though not all of them. That table furnishes V, J and clone size, whereas the DNA furnished D and trimming. The data hold over 250,000 clones, with about 89% observed a single time. This CDR3 contains 15 residues. Germline values: CDR1 SNHLY, CDR2 FYNNEI. The junction had 10 bases not matched to a gene; V was cut back by 7 bases and J by 2 bases.

The chain has TRBV2 and TRBJ2-7; TRBD1 matches 8 bases. The receptor was derived from a woman between 25 and 40 years old who had recovered from COVID-19. Sequenced input: PBMCs or T cells enriched from blood (not recorded which). CDR3 sequence reads: CASNRETGETYEQYF. The CDR3 nucleotides read TGTGCCAGCAACCGAGAGACAGGGGAGACCTACGAGCAGTACTTC. Filled out from reference TRBV2 and TRBJ2-7, the complete variable domain reads EPEVTQTPSHQVTQMGQEVILRCVPISNHLYFYWYRQILGQKVEFLVSFYNNEISEKSEIFDDQFSVERPDGSNFTLKIRSTKLEDSAMYFCASNRETGETYEQYFGPGTRLTVT.